The 27 T cell receptor beta chains listed next were all sequenced from one sample in a study of cytomegalovirus exposure and HLA in healthy donors. The PCR made use of 60 Vbeta and 13 Jbeta primers. Data came from immunoSEQ multiplex PCR; TCRdb stores just in-frame clones and leaves some out. The sample carries about 180,000 clones, over 80% recorded once. The sequenced material came from PBMCs. The receptors originated from a girl aged 5-17 years in good health and CMV-seropositive.

The chain is built from TRBV19 and TRBJ2-4, with D unresolved. The V gene lost 5 bases and the J gene lost 8 bases, with 7 bases spanning the gap. This CDR3 is 11 amino acids long. Germline V CDR1 and CDR2: LNHDA, SQIVND (reference sequence). The CDR3 protein is CASSLGDIQYF. The DNA of the CDR3 is TGTGCCAGTAGTCTCGGAGACATTCAGTACTTC.

The chain combines TRBV19 with TRBJ2-3; 15 positions match TRBD2. The CDR3 extends over 17 amino acids. Germline V gene data show CDR1 as LNHDA and CDR2 as SQIVND (reference sequence). Trimming took 1 base from V and 7 from J; bases not matched to a gene: 6. CDR3 sequence reads: CASSIGGLAGGLNTQYF. The CDR3 DNA reads TGTGCCAGTAGTATAGGAGGACTAGCGGGAGGGTTGAATACGCAGTATTTT.

This clone turned up a few times. The chain combines TRBV18 with TRBJ2-7, with D possibly being TRBD2 (6 bases). Trimming removed 1 base at V and 3 bases at J, with 10 bases between. This CDR3 contains 14 residues. The germline V gene encodes CDR1 KGHSH and CDR2 LQKENI. The CDR3 here is CASSPQAGIYEQYF. The CDR3 DNA is TGTGCCAGCTCACCACAGGCGGGAATCTACGAGCAGTACTTC.

This clone was found once. V gene TRBV10-1 combines with J gene TRBJ1-3; no reliable D call. This CDR3 comprises 13 residues. The V gene's germline CDR1 is WNHNN and CDR2 SYGVQD (reference sequence). V was cut by 6 bases and J by 8 bases, with 14 bases left in between. In DNA form, the CDR3 reads TGCGCCAGCAGGATGGGGAGAGCTGACACCATATATTTT. As protein: CASRMGRADTIYF.

The chain has TRBV19 and TRBJ1-3, with a tentative D call TRBD1 (6 bases). Trimming pared 6 bases from V and 0 bases from J, leaving 21 bases between. The CDR3 loop spans 18 amino acids. From germline, CDR1 is LNHDA and CDR2 SQIVND (reference sequence). CDR3 region: CASRENRVERRSGNTIYF. In DNA, the CDR3 is TGTGCCAGTAGAGAAAACAGGGTTGAGAGGCGCTCTGGAAACACCATATATTTT.

There are a few counts of this clone. The rearrangement uses TRBV6-5 and TRBJ1-1; D perhaps matches TRBD1 (5 bases). Germline CDR1 reads MNHEY; CDR2 reads SVGAGI. V was trimmed by 0 bases and J by 10 bases, leaving 15 bases between them. The CDR3 extends over 14 amino acids. This CDR3 reads CASSYSVPTGGAFF. The DNA for the CDR3 is TGTGCCAGCAGTTACTCAGTACCGACGGGGGGAGCTTTCTTT.

CDR3: CASSPPRGGPTGELFF. CDR3 DNA sequence: TGTGCCAGCAGCCCTCCTCGGGGGGGACCGACCGGGGAGCTGTTTTTT. The chain recombines TRBV7-9 with TRBJ2-2; 8 bases align to TRBD2. This CDR3 has 16 residues. With 5 bases clipped from V and 5 bases from J, the junction kept 10 bases outside the gene matches. Germline CDR1 and CDR2: SEHNR and FQNEAQ (reference sequence).

The V call is TRBV9, the J call TRBJ1-2; TRBD1 matches at 7 bases. The germline gives CDR1 SGDLS, CDR2 YYNGEE. CDR3 length equals 12 residues. Germline trimming cut 3 bases from V and 8 bases from J; bases unmatched to any gene: 4. This CDR3 is CASSGNRGGYTF. The CDR3 nucleotides are TGTGCCAGCAGCGGGAACAGGGGCGGCTACACCTTC.

The V and J genes are TRBV2 and TRBJ2-5, with D possibly matching TRBD2 (6 bases). TRBJ2-7 matches the DNA end more closely, so the J call is doubtful. Germline V gene sequence: CDR1 SNHLY, CDR2 FYNNEI. This CDR3 has 14 residues. In nucleotides, the CDR3 is TGTGCCAGCAGCACCGGGACTGTGCCTGGCGAGCAGTACTTC. This gives the protein CASSTGTVPGEQYF.

The gene calls are TRBV10-3 and TRBJ1-5; D gene unclear. CDR3 size: 16 residues. Germline assignment: CDR1 ENHRY and CDR2 SYGVKD. V lost 2 bases, J lost 0 bases, and 11 bases lay in between. This CDR3 reads CAISEAIAISNQPQHF. In DNA, the CDR3 is TGTGCCATCAGTGAGGCTATCGCTATTAGCAATCAGCCCCAGCATTTT.

In its sample, this clone was seen once. The V gene is TRBV5-1, the J gene TRBJ2-2; D is unclear. This CDR3 is built from 16 residues. CDR1 is SGHRS, CDR2 YFSETQ, per germline. Trimming stripped 7 bases from V and 4 bases from J, with 20 bases between. CDR3 amino acids: CASGYKNTSGTGELFF. CDR3 DNA sequence: TGCGCCAGCGGCTACAAAAATACCTCGGGCACCGGGGAGCTGTTTTTT.

The genes are TRBV5-1 and TRBJ2-3, with a weak D call TRBD2 (5 bases). The CDR3 contains 14 residues. V shed 0 bases and J shed 5 bases, with 10 bases lying between them. Germline-derived CDR1 and CDR2 are SGHRS and YFSETQ. The CDR3 sequence: CASSLGGAIDTQYF. CDR3 nucleotide sequence: TGCGCCAGCAGCTTGGGGGGAGCAATAGATACGCAGTATTTT.

The V call is TRBV11-2, the J call TRBJ2-7; 8 nucleotides align to TRBD2. CDR3 length equals 16 residues. Germline V gene sequence: CDR1 SGHAT, CDR2 FQNNGV. With 7 bases clipped from V and 4 bases from J, the junction kept 15 bases outside the gene matches. CDR3 region: CASTQHSSGGGYEQYF. CDR3 nucleotide sequence: TGTGCCAGCACCCAACACTCCTCGGGAGGGGGTTACGAGCAGTACTTC.

This chain uses TRBV7-6 with TRBJ2-7, with 9 bases fitting TRBD1. Per the germline V gene, CDR1 is SGHVS and CDR2 is FNYEAQ. Trimming took 2 bases from V and 5 from J; bases not matched to a gene: 10. This CDR3 has 16 residues. In DNA form, the CDR3 reads TGTGCCAGCAGCTTAAGCCCACGGACAGGGGAAGACGAGCAGTACTTC. It is translated as CASSLSPRTGEDEQYF.

The chain employs TRBV7-2 and TRBJ1-2; 7 bases agree with TRBD1. The CDR3 covers 15 residues. V shed 5 bases, J shed 0 bases, and the junction held 6 bases outside the gene matches. The germline V gene encodes CDR1 SGHTA and CDR2 FQGNSA. CDR3 in DNA: TGTGCCAGCAGCCTTAGGACAGGTCCTAACTATGGCTACACCTTC. This codes for CASSLRTGPNYGYTF.

The chain combines TRBV5-4 with TRBJ2-7, with 8 bases identical to TRBD2. The V and J ends lost 0 bases and 1 base, in that order; junction bases with no gene match: 9. The CDR3 extends over 17 amino acids. Per the germline V gene, CDR1 is SGHNT and CDR2 is YYREEE (reference sequence). The CDR3 nucleotides are TGTGCCAGCAGCTTGGCCAAGAGCGGGAGTATGTCCTACGAGCAGTACTTC. Its translation: CASSLAKSGSMSYEQYF.

The chain recombines TRBV7-9 with TRBJ2-7; the match to TRBD1 covers 9 bases. Germline CDR1 and CDR2: SEHNR and FQNEAQ (reference sequence). V was pared by 2 bases and J by 5 bases, with 7 bases of the junction left unmatched. There are 15 residues in the CDR3. The CDR3 here is CASSLTRDRDHEQYF. CDR3 DNA: TGTGCCAGCAGCTTAACCCGGGACAGGGACCACGAGCAGTACTTC.

The chain joins TRBV11-3 to TRBJ2-6; possible D gene TRBD2, 6 bases. V dropped 0 bases and J dropped 2 bases, with 17 bases sitting between them. The germline gives CDR1 SGHNT, CDR2 YENEEA. The CDR3 is 19 residues long. The CDR3 bases are TGTGCCAGCAGCTTAGATGGGAGGATTTTGGGGGCTGGGGCCAACGTCCTGACTTTC. Translation gives CASSLDGRILGAGANVLTF. Drawing the rest from reference TRBV11-3 and TRBJ2-6, the complete variable domain is EAGVVQSPRYKIIEKKQPVAFWCNPISGHNTLYWYLQNLGQGPELLIRYENEEAVDDSQLPKDRFSAERLKGVDSTLKIQPAELGDSAVYLCASSLDGRILGAGANVLTFGAGSRLTVL.

The chain couples TRBV7-6 to TRBJ2-7, with 10 bases lining up with TRBD1. This CDR3 has 15 residues. Unmatched junction bases numbered 4, after V lost 5 bases and J lost 0 bases. Germline lookup yields CDR1 SGHVS and CDR2 FNYEAQ. DNA of the CDR3: TGTGCCAGCAGCCAGGACAGGGGGTTCTCCTACGAGCAGTACTTC. As protein: CASSQDRGFSYEQYF.

The V call is TRBV5-4, the J call TRBJ2-3, with 16 bases identical to TRBD2. Germline-derived CDR1 and CDR2 are SGHNT and YYREEE (reference sequence). The CDR3 has 18 amino acids. The V and J ends lost 5 bases and 1 base, in that order; junction bases with no gene match: 7. The CDR3 nucleotides read TGTGCCAGCAGACCGGGACTAGCGGGAGGGGGGGGCACAGATACGCAGTATTTT. It specifies CASRPGLAGGGGTDTQYF.

The chain combines TRBV7-2 with TRBJ2-1; TRBD2 aligns across 9 bases. CDR3 length equals 17 residues. Germline V gene data show CDR1 as SGHTA and CDR2 as FQGNSA. V was pared by 5 bases and J by 5 bases, with 13 bases of the junction left unmatched. The CDR3 sequence is CASSRAGGLALNNEQFF. CDR3 bases: TGTGCCAGCAGCCGGGCGGGGGGGCTAGCTTTGAACAATGAGCAGTTCTTC.

V is TRBV27 and J is TRBJ1-5, with D unclear. Germline V gene data show CDR1 as MNHEY and CDR2 as SMNVEV (reference sequence). Trimming cost V 6 bases and J 2 bases, with 5 bases left between them. This CDR3 is built from 12 residues. CDR3 nucleotide sequence: TGTGCCAGCAGCCGGGGCAATCAGCCCCAGCATTTT. This sequence encodes CASSRGNQPQHF.

V usage is TRBV7-2 and J usage is TRBJ2-1; TRBD2 matches at 8 bases. Per the germline V gene, CDR1 is SGHTA and CDR2 is FQGNSA. The CDR3 contains 14 residues. The V and J ends lost 5 bases and 4 bases, in that order; junction bases with no gene match: 4. The CDR3 region has the DNA TGTGCCAGCAGCGCCCTAGCGGGTTACAATGAGCAGTTCTTC. It codes for CASSALAGYNEQFF.

The genes are TRBV28 and TRBJ1-2; weak D call: TRBD1 (5 bases). V shed 7 bases and J shed 4 bases, with 10 bases lying between them. Germline V CDR1 and CDR2: MDHEN, SYDVKM. This CDR3 contains 12 residues. CDR3 sequence: CASNGGIYGYTF. The CDR3 DNA is TGTGCCAGCAACGGGGGAATCTATGGCTACACCTTC.

The CDR3 DNA reads TGTGCCAGCAGCGTAGCCCCTCCGAGCTCCTACAATGAGCAGTTCTTC. Protein: CASSVAPPSSYNEQFF. The chain employs TRBV9 and TRBJ2-1; D is unresolved. Trimming took off 0 bases at V and 0 bases at J, with 10 bases between the two ends. CDR1 and CDR2 from the germline V gene are SGDLS and YYNGEE. The CDR3 loop spans 16 amino acids.

The rearrangement links TRBV6-4 to TRBJ2-1; 10 bases match TRBD2. CDR1 is MRHNA, CDR2 SNTAGT, per germline. This CDR3 is built from 14 residues. The J segment lost 8 bases and the V segment lost 2 bases, leaving 3 bases of the junction unmatched. In nucleotides, the CDR3 is TGTGCCAGCAGTGACCTAGCGGGAGCGCATGAGCAGTTCTTC. Translating gives CASSDLAGAHEQFF.

Here the CDR3 DNA reads TGCGCCAGCAGCCAGATCGGACTAGCGGGAGGGCCAGGTCGAGAGACCCAGTACTTC. It is translated as CASSQIGLAGGPGRETQYF. V usage is TRBV4-1 and J usage is TRBJ2-5, with 15 bases lining up with TRBD2. From germline, CDR1 is MGHRA and CDR2 YSYEKL. V was pared by 3 bases and J by 4 bases, with 12 bases of the junction left unmatched. The CDR3 has 19 amino acids.